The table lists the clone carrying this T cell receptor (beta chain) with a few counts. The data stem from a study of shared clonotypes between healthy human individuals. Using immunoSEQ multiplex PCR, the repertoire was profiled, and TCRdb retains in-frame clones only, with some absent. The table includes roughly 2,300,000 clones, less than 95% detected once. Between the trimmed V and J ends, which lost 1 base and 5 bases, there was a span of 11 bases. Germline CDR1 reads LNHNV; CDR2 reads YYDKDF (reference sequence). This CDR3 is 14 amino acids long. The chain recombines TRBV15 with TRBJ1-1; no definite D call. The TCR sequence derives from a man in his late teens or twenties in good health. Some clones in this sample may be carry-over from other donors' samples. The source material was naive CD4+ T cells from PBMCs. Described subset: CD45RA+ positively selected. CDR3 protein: CATSRAIEDTEAFF. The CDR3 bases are TGTGCCACCAGCAGAGCTATCGAGGATACTGAAGCTTTCTTT.